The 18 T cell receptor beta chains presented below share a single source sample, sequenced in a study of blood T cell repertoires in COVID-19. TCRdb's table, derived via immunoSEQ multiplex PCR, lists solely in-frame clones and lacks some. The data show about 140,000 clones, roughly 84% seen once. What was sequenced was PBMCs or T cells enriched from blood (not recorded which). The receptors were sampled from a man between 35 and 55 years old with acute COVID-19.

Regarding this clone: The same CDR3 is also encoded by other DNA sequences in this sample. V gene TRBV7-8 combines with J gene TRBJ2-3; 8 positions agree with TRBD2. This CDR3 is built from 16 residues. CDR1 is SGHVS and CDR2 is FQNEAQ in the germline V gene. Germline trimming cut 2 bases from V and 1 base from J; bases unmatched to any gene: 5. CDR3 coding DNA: TGTGCCAGCAGCTTATTAGGGCGGGGGGGCACAGATACGCAGTATTTT. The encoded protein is CASSLLGRGGTDTQYF.

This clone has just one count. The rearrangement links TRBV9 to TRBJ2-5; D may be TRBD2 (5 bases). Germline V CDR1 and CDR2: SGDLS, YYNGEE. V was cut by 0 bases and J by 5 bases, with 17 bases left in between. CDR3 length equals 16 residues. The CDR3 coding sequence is TGTGCCAGCAGCGTAGCCCGGACTGGAACCGTCGAGACCCAGTACTTC. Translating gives CASSVARTGTVETQYF.

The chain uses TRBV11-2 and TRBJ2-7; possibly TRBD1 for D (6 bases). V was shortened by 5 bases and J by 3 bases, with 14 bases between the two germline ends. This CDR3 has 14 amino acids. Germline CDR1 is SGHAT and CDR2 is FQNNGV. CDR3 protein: CASSPPTGLYEQYF. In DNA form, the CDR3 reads TGTGCCAGCAGCCCACCGACAGGACTCTACGAGCAGTACTTC.

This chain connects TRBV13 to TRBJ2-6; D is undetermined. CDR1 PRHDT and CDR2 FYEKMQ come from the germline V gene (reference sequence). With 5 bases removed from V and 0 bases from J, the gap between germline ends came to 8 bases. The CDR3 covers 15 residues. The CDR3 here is CASSPKPSGANVLTF. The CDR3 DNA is TGTGCCAGCAGCCCTAAACCCTCTGGGGCCAACGTCCTGACTTTC.

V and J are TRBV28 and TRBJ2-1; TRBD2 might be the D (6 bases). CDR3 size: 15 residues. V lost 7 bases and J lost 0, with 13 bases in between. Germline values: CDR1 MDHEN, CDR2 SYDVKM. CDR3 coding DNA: TGTGCCAGCAAGGGACTGGGGGGCTCCTACAATGAGCAGTTCTTC. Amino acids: CASKGLGGSYNEQFF. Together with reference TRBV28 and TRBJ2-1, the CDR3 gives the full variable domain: DVKVTQSSRYLVKRTGEKVFLECVQDMDHENMFWYRQDPGLGLRLIYFSYDVKMKEKGDIPEGYSVSREKKERFSLILESASTNQTSMYLCASKGLGGSYNEQFFGPGTRLTVL.

The CDR3 here is CASSSQVKMNTEAFF. The CDR3 DNA is TGTGCCAGCAGTTCACAGGTAAAGATGAACACTGAAGCTTTCTTT. The gene calls are TRBV5-5 and TRBJ1-1; D might be TRBD1 (5 bases). V was trimmed by 5 bases and J by 0 bases, leaving 14 bases between them. Germline V gene lookup returns CDR1 SGHKS and CDR2 YYEKEE (reference sequence). This CDR3 is 15 amino acids long.

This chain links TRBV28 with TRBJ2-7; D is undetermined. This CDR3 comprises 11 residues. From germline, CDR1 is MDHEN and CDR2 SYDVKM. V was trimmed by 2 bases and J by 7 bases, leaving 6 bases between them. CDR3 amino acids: CASSLTGEQYF. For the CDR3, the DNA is TGTGCCAGCAGTTTAACCGGGGAGCAGTACTTC.

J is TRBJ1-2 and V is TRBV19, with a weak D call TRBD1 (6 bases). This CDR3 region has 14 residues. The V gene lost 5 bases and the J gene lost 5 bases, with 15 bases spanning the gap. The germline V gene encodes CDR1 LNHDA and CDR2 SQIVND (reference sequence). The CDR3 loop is CASSPRGTPYGYTF. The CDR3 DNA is TGTGCCAGTAGTCCGCGGGGGACACCTTATGGCTACACCTTC.

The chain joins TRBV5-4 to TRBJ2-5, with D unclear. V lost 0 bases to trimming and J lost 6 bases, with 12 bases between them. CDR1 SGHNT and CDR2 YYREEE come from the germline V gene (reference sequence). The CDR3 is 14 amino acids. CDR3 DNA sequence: TGTGCCAGCAGCTTGGACCCAAGTGGCCAGACCCAGTACTTC. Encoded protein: CASSLDPSGQTQYF.

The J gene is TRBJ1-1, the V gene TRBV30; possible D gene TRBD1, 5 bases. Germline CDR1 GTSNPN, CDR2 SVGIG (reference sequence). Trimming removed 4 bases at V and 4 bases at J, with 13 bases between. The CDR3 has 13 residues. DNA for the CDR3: TGTGCCTGGACTGTTCACAGGAGCACTGAAGCTTTCTTT. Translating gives CAWTVHRSTEAFF.

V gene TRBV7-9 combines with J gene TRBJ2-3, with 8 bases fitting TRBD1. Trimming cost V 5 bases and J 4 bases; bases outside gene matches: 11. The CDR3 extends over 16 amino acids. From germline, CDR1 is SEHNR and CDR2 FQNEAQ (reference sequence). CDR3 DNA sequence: TGTGCCAGCAGCCCAACGGGACAGGATGGCTCAGATACGCAGTATTTT. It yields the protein CASSPTGQDGSDTQYF.

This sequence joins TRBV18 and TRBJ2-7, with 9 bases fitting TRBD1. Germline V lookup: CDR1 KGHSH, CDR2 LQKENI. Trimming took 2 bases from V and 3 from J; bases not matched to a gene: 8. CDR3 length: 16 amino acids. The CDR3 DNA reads TGTGCCAGCTCACCAGGCTTGGGACAGGGCGACTACGAGCAGTACTTC. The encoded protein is CASSPGLGQGDYEQYF.

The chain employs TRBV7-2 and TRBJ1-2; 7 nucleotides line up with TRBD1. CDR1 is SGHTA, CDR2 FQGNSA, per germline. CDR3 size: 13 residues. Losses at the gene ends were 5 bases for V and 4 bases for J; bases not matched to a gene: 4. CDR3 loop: CASSAGGGYGYTF. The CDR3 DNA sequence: TGTGCCAGCAGCGCAGGGGGAGGCTATGGCTACACCTTC. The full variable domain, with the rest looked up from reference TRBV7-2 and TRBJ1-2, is GAGVSQSPSNKVTEKGKDVELRCDPISGHTALYWYRQSLGQGLEFLIYFQGNSAPDKSGLPSDRFSAERTGGSVSTLTIQRTQQEDSAVYLCASSAGGGYGYTFGSGTRLTVV.

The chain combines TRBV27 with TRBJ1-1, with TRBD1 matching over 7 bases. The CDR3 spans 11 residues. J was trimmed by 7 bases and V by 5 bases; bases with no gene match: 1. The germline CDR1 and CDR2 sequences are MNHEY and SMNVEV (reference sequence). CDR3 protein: CASSRGREAFF. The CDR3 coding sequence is TGTGCCAGCAGTAGGGGGCGTGAAGCTTTCTTT.

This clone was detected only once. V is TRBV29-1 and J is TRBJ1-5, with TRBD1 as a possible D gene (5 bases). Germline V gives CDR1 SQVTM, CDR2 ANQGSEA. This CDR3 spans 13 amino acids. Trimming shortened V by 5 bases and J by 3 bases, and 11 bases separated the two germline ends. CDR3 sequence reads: CSVSDSYNQPQHF. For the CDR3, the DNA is TGCAGCGTTTCAGACAGCTACAATCAGCCCCAGCATTTT.

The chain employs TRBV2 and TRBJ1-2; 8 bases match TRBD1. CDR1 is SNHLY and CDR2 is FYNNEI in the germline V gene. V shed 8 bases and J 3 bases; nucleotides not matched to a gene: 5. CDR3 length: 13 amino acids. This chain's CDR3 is CASGQGVYYGYTF. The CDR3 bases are TGTGCCAGCGGACAGGGAGTATACTATGGCTACACCTTC. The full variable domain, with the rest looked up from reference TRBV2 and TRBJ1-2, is EPEVTQTPSHQVTQMGQEVILRCVPISNHLYFYWYRQILGQKVEFLVSFYNNEISEKSEIFDDQFSVERPDGSNFTLKIRSTKLEDSAMYFCASGQGVYYGYTFGSGTRLTVV.

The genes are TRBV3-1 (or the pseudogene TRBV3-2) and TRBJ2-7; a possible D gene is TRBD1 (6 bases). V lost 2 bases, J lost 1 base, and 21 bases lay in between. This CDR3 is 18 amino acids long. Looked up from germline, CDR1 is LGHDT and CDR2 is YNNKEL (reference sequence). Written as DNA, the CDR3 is TGTGCCAGCAGCCAACACCCGAATACCGGGACACTATCCTACGAGCAGTACTTC. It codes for CASSQHPNTGTLSYEQYF.

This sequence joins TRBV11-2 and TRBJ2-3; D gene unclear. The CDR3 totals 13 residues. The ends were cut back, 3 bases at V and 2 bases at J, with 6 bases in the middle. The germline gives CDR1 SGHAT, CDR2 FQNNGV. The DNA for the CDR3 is TGTGCCAGCAGCTTGGGCCTCACAGATACGCAGTATTTT. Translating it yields CASSLGLTDTQYF.